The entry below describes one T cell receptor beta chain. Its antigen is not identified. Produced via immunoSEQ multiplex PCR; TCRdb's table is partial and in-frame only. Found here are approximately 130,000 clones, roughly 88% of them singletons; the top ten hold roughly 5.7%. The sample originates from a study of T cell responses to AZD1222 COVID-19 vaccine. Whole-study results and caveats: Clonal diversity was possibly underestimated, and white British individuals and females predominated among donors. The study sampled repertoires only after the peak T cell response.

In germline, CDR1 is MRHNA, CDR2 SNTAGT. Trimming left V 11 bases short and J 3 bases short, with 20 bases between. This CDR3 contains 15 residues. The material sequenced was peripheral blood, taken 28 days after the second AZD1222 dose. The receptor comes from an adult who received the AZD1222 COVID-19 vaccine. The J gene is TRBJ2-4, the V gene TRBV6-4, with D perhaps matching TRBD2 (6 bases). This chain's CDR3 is CAGQISPRGKNIQYF. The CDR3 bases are TGTGCCGGCCAAATCAGCCCGCGGGGCAAAAACATTCAGTACTTC.